The T cell receptor beta chain described here comes from a study of blood T cell repertoires in COVID-19. For the study at large: Samples taken during acute and convalescent COVID-19 were collected in the United States, Italy and Spain. PBMCs, B-cell-depleted T cells, or T cells provided the cDNA or gDNA that made up the material.

The CDR3 length is 15 residues. V dropped 0 bases and J dropped 1 base, with 9 bases sitting between them. Germline lookup yields CDR1 MGHRA and CDR2 YSYEKL. In the study's own analysis: Reference gene primer amplification gave nucleated cell count estimates. Using immunoSEQ multiplex PCR, the repertoire was profiled, and TCRdb retains in-frame clones only, with some absent. V and J calls plus clone size are reproduced from that table; the DNA served to infer D and trimming. The repertoire has fewer than 300,000 clones, 83% of them found once; the top ten carry over 9%. This clone was detected only once.

The sequence was collected from a woman in her forties or fifties who had recovered from COVID-19. The rearrangement links TRBV4-1 to TRBJ1-1; D is uncertain. Sequencing was carried out using peripheral blood. The CDR3 here is CASSQESGRNTEAFF. CDR3 nucleotide sequence: TGCGCCAGCAGCCAAGAGAGTGGGAGGAACACTGAAGCTTTCTTT.